The T cell receptor beta chain described here comes from a study of T cell changes during pregnancy in multiple sclerosis. Trimming removed 1 base from V and 5 bases from J, with 16 bases in between. This CDR3 is built from 16 residues. CDR1 is LNHNV and CDR2 is YYDKDF in the germline V gene (reference sequence). Profiled with immunoSEQ multiplex PCR; TCRdb holds only in-frame clones, not every one. Of about 38,000 clones in the sample, more than 90% are singletons; the top ten hold 12%. The clonotype comes from a female donor with multiple sclerosis, enrolled in a pregnancy study. The V call is TRBV15, the J call TRBJ2-3; D might be TRBD2 (6 bases). The sequences come from CD8+ T cells from peripheral blood mononuclear cells, collected after pregnancy. The CDR3 region has the DNA TGTGCCACCAGCAGAGTTTGGGAGGCCCGCGGAGATACGCAGTATTTT. It translates to CATSRVWEARGDTQYF. Using reference TRBV15 and TRBJ2-3 for the parts outside the CDR3, the full variable domain is DAMVIQNPRYQVTQFGKPVTLSCSQTLNHNVMYWYQQKSSQAPKLLFHYYDKDFNNEADTPDNFQSRRPNTSFCFLDIRSPGLGDTAMYLCATSRVWEARGDTQYFGPGTRLTVL.